This passage covers 21 T cell receptor beta chains from one sample sequenced in a study of PD-L1 blockade in urothelial cancer. Described time point: pretreatment peripheral blood. Measured with immunoSEQ multiplex PCR; TCRdb has only the in-frame clones, and not every one. The data show 60,000 to 70,000 clones, 75% to 85% seen once. The sample in question was PBMCs, obtained around atezolizumab (anti-PD-L1) treatment. Receptors were obtained from a man between 70 and 80 years old with urothelial cancer.

The chain uses TRBV10-3 and TRBJ1-2; tentatively, D is TRBD1 (5 bases). The V end was cut by 0 bases, the J end by 5 bases, with 22 bases between. The CDR3 runs to 18 residues. Looked up from germline, CDR1 is ENHRY and CDR2 is SYGVKD. CDR3 DNA sequence: TGTGCCATCAGTGAGTCTGTAAAGGGGCCCGGACTAGATTATGGCTACACCTTC. Translation: CAISESVKGPGLDYGYTF.

The rearrangement joins TRBV7-2 to TRBJ2-1; D call uncertain. The CDR3 consists of 14 residues. The V and J ends lost 1 base and 4 bases respectively, with 8 bases between them. The V gene's germline CDR1 is SGHTA and CDR2 FQGNSA. The CDR3 is CASSLGFGYNEQFF. The CDR3 coding sequence is TGTGCCAGCAGCTTAGGTTTCGGTTACAATGAGCAGTTCTTC.

The chain is built from TRBV11-2 and TRBJ2-2, with 11 bases that match TRBD2. Trimming removed 2 bases from V and 5 bases from J; junction bases left unmatched: 4. This CDR3 comprises 16 residues. Germline V gives CDR1 SGHAT, CDR2 FQNNGV. CDR3 amino acids: CASSLSRLAGTGELFF. Written as DNA, the CDR3 is TGTGCCAGCAGCTTATCCAGACTAGCGGGGACCGGGGAGCTGTTTTTT.

The rearrangement uses TRBV2 and TRBJ2-2, with D maybe TRBD2 (6 bases). Germline CDR1 SNHLY, CDR2 FYNNEI. The CDR3 runs to 15 residues. Trimming shortened V by 8 bases and J by 0 bases, and 13 bases separated the two germline ends. CDR3 sequence: CASQKAGTNTGELFF. The CDR3 DNA is TGTGCCAGCCAGAAAGCGGGTACGAACACCGGGGAGCTGTTTTTT.

V usage is TRBV14 and J usage is TRBJ2-7; TRBD2 agrees at 8 bases. The CDR3 extends over 14 amino acids. The V segment lost 3 bases and the J segment 3 bases; nucleotides outside the gene matches: 4. The V gene's germline CDR1 is SGHDN and CDR2 FVKESK. This chain's CDR3 is CASSQGTRDYEQYF. DNA of the CDR3: TGTGCCAGCAGCCAGGGGACTAGGGACTACGAGCAGTACTTC.

This clone was seen just once. V gene TRBV7-2 combines with J gene TRBJ2-3; 10 positions match TRBD2. CDR1 and CDR2 (germline): SGHTA, FQGNSA. V gave up 2 bases and J gave up 4 bases; unmatched junction bases: 3. The CDR3 loop spans 15 amino acids. The chain's CDR3 is CASSLKAGGPDTQYF. The CDR3 bases are TGTGCCAGCAGCTTAAAAGCGGGAGGGCCAGATACGCAGTATTTT.

V usage is TRBV28 and J usage is TRBJ1-2; 8 bases agree with TRBD1. The V gene end was trimmed by 6 bases and the J gene end by 3 bases; junction bases not matched to a gene: 3. The CDR3 spans 13 residues. Germline lookup yields CDR1 MDHEN and CDR2 SYDVKM. The CDR3 loop is CASRQGADYGYTF. The CDR3, as DNA: TGTGCCAGCAGGCAGGGGGCGGACTATGGCTACACCTTC.

The chain carries TRBV11-3 and TRBJ2-2, with 9 bases that match TRBD2. V lost 1 base to trimming and J lost 3 bases; unmatched junction nucleotides: 6. Germline V gives CDR1 SGHNT, CDR2 YENEEA. This CDR3 is built from 17 residues. The CDR3 loop reads CASSLGIAGEDTGELFF. The CDR3 DNA reads as TGTGCCAGCAGCTTAGGAATAGCGGGAGAGGACACCGGGGAGCTGTTTTTT.

The V call is TRBV28, the J call TRBJ2-5; D unresolved. Trimming cost V 8 bases and J 5 bases, with 12 bases left between them. Germline lookup yields CDR1 MDHEN and CDR2 SYDVKM. There are 12 residues in the CDR3. CDR3 nucleotide sequence: TGTGCCAGCCGCCCGAGGCGGGAGACCCAGTACTTC. It encodes CASRPRRETQYF.

The rearrangement links TRBV7-9 to TRBJ2-3, with TRBD2 matching over 9 bases. The J segment lost 4 bases and the V segment lost 3 bases, leaving 11 bases of the junction unmatched. This CDR3 is 17 amino acids long. Per the germline V gene, CDR1 is SEHNR and CDR2 is FQNEAQ (reference sequence). CDR3 sequence (DNA): TGTGCCAGCAGCTTCGGGCGGGGTAGCGGGAGTGCAGATACGCAGTATTTT. Protein: CASSFGRGSGSADTQYF. The variable domain in full, completed from reference TRBV7-9 and TRBJ2-3, reads DTGVSQNPRHKITKRGQNVTFRCDPISEHNRLYWYRQTLGQGPEFLTYFQNEAQLEKSRLLSDRFSAERPKGSFSTLEIQRTEQGDSAMYLCASSFGRGSGSADTQYFGPGTRLTVL.

This clone is a singleton in its sample. The chain joins TRBV29-1 to TRBJ2-1; D is undetermined. The V end lost 4 bases, the J end lost 0 bases, and 13 bases lay between the germline ends. CDR1 is SQVTM and CDR2 is ANQGSEA in the germline V gene. The CDR3 totals 15 residues. The CDR3 nucleotides are TGCAGCGTTGCCTCCCGCCCCAGCTCCTACAATGAGCAGTTCTTC. This translates into CSVASRPSSYNEQFF.

V gene TRBV2 combines with J gene TRBJ2-5; D remains ambiguous. The CDR3 sequence is 13 residues long. The V end was cut by 5 bases, the J end by 5 bases, with 12 bases between. CDR1 and CDR2 (germline): SNHLY, FYNNEI. The CDR3 coding sequence is TGTGCCAGCAGTCCCTTGGGCCGGGAGACCCAGTACTTC. Its protein is CASSPLGRETQYF.

V is TRBV9 and J is TRBJ2-3; 9 positions agree with TRBD2. Unmatched junction bases numbered 7, after V lost 3 bases and J lost 2 bases. The CDR3 is made up of 16 amino acids. Germline V CDR1 and CDR2: SGDLS, YYNGEE. The CDR3 protein is CASSAGTSLYTDTQYF. DNA for the CDR3: TGTGCCAGCAGCGCCGGGACTAGCTTATACACAGATACGCAGTATTTT. Using reference TRBV9 and TRBJ2-3 for the parts outside the CDR3, the full variable domain is DSGVTQTPKHLITATGQRVTLRCSPRSGDLSVYWYQQSLDQGLQFLIQYYNGEERAKGNILERFSAQQFPDLHSELNLSSLELGDSALYFCASSAGTSLYTDTQYFGPGTRLTVL.

The chain recombines TRBV6-5 with TRBJ1-1, with D possibly matching TRBD1 (6 bases). V lost 5 bases, J lost 1 base, and 11 bases lay in between. This CDR3 contains 14 residues. CDR1 MNHEY and CDR2 SVGAGI come from the germline V gene. CDR3: CASSQTGENTEAFF. Written as DNA, the CDR3 is TGTGCCAGCAGTCAGACAGGTGAGAACACTGAAGCTTTCTTT.

J is TRBJ1-1 and V is TRBV4-3, with TRBD1 as a possible D gene (5 bases). Deletions cut 0 bases from V and 0 bases from J, with 11 bases between. The CDR3 sequence is 16 residues long. Germline V gene sequence: CDR1 LGHNA, CDR2 YSLEER. CDR3 protein: CASSQEPGRLNTEAFF. The CDR3 bases are TGCGCCAGCAGCCAAGAGCCAGGGCGTCTGAACACTGAAGCTTTCTTT.

A single count supports this clone. The chain carries TRBV25-1 and TRBJ2-1, with D tentatively TRBD2 (7 bases). Per germline, CDR1 MGHDK and CDR2 SYGVNS. Trimming pared 7 bases from V and 10 bases from J, leaving 17 bases between. The CDR3 is 13 amino acids. The DNA for the CDR3 is TGTGCCAGCACGAGCGGGACAACAGCCGAGCAGTTCTTC. Translated, it gives CASTSGTTAEQFF.

This chain links TRBV5-1 with TRBJ2-5, with 7 nucleotides matching TRBD2. Unmatched junction bases numbered 10, after V lost 0 bases and J lost 5 bases. Germline CDR1 is SGHRS and CDR2 is YFSETQ. This CDR3 contains 16 residues. CDR3 bases: TGCGCCAGCAGCTTGGTTGACGCGGGAGCTAGGGAGACCCAGTACTTC. Translation gives CASSLVDAGARETQYF.

This chain joins TRBV11-1 and TRBJ2-3; 8 bases line up with TRBD2. Trimming at V came to 4 bases and at J to 4 bases, leaving 13 bases not matched to a gene. Germline V lookup: CDR1 SGHAT, CDR2 FQDESV (reference sequence). CDR3 size: 17 residues. This chain's CDR3 is CASSSRGTRVASDTQYF. CDR3 DNA sequence: TGTGCCAGCAGCTCGCGAGGGACTAGAGTAGCGTCAGATACGCAGTATTTT.

This rearrangement joins TRBV9 to TRBJ1-2; maybe TRBD1 (6 bases). The CDR3 spans 14 residues. Germline CDR1 reads SGDLS; CDR2 reads YYNGEE. The V end was cut by 4 bases, the J end by 8 bases, with 18 bases between. In DNA, the CDR3 is TGTGCCAGCAGCTTCGGGACATCGATGCAGGGCTACACCTTC. Amino acids: CASSFGTSMQGYTF.

V usage is TRBV27 and J usage is TRBJ2-7, with 9 bases matching TRBD1. The CDR3 consists of 16 residues. The germline V gene has CDR1 MNHEY and CDR2 SMNVEV (reference sequence). J was trimmed by 3 bases and V by 4 bases; bases with no gene match: 10. CDR3: CASSYQFRDRDYEQYF. The CDR3 DNA reads TGTGCCAGCAGTTATCAGTTCCGGGACAGGGACTACGAGCAGTACTTC.

This chain connects TRBV11-2 to TRBJ2-3, with D maybe TRBD1 (5 bases). The germline V and J ends were trimmed by 4 bases and 6 bases, with 17 bases remaining between them. Per germline, CDR1 SGHAT and CDR2 FQNNGV. This CDR3 has 15 residues. Here the CDR3 reads CASSSFSDAGDTQYF. The CDR3 DNA is TGTGCCAGCAGCTCATTCTCGGACGCAGGGGATACGCAGTATTTT.